Sequencing of this TCR beta chain was carried out in a study of Ad26.COV2.S vaccination and SARS-CoV-2 variants. Study-level results: Compared with placebo recipients, vaccine recipients had higher spike-specific TCR breadth.

Libraries were prepared by immunoSEQ multiplex PCR; TCRdb keeps only in-frame clonotypes and omits some of them. This table has 380,000 or so clones, around 90% appearing once. Concerning this clone itself: Its specificity is not known.

The treatment denotes: roughly 20 received Ad26.COV2.S at low or high dose, single or two shots; several received placebo; per-sample allocation not given. After the first vaccine or placebo injection, samples were drawn on day 63. Donor was an adult aged 18-55 years in Boston. This CDR3 is 18 amino acids long. The germline V gene encodes CDR1 SGHRS and CDR2 YFSETQ. The V and J ends lost 0 bases and 2 bases respectively, with 18 bases between them. The sequencing used peripheral blood, collected in a trial of Ad26.COV2.S vaccine versus placebo. This sequence was found in a person between 18 and 59 years old who received the Ad26.COV2.S COVID-19 vaccine or a placebo. The chain links TRBV5-1 to TRBJ2-1, with D maybe TRBD1 (5 bases). In nucleotides, the CDR3 is TGCGCCAGCAGCTTGGAGGCCGGGCTTCAGGGCACCTACAATGAGCAGTTCTTC. It specifies CASSLEAGLQGTYNEQFF. The whole variable domain, remainder taken from reference TRBV5-1 and TRBJ2-1, is KAGVTQTPRYLIKTRGQQVTLSCSPISGHRSVSWYQQTPGQGLQFLFEYFSETQRNKGNFPGRFSGRQFSNSRSEMNVSTLELGDSALYLCASSLEAGLQGTYNEQFFGPGTRLTVL.